Included here is one T cell receptor beta chain sequence, with context. The data derive from a study of Graves' ophthalmopathy and Graves' hyperthyroidism. In germline, CDR1 is SGHVS, CDR2 FNYEAQ. CDR3 size: 13 residues. The authors amplified TCR beta CDR3 regions from RNA transcripts. HTBI-primed first-round RT-PCR preceded second-round multiplex PCR. TCRdb analysed the multiplex PCR reads with MiXCR anew, one entry per CDR3 protein. Altogether hundreds of thousands of distinct CDR3 sequences are present, more than 40% being singletons, with the ten largest covering 3.3%. The rearrangement uses TRBV7-6 and TRBJ2-5; D unresolved. The specimen was peripheral blood. The source is an adult man with Graves' ophthalmopathy. CDR3 in DNA: TGTGTCGGCACCCTGGGGTACCAAGAGACCCAGTACTTC. Its translation: CVGTLGYQETQYF.